One sample yielded the 27 T cell receptor beta chains listed below, sequenced in a study of T-cell reconstitution after alpha-beta-depleted transplantation in children. TCRbeta library construction was performed incorporating unique molecular identifiers. TCRdb reprocessed the PCR reads with MiXCR, giving one entry per CDR3 protein. The data contain 280,000 or so distinct CDR3 sequences, roughly 12% of them singletons. The sequenced sample was peripheral blood, obtained 180 days after TCRalphabeta/CD19-depleted stem cell transplant. The receptors shown here come from a male patient between 2 and 10 years old who had a stem cell transplant for chronic granulomatous disease, so the T cells may come from the graft donor.

This clonotype was detected ten times or more. The chain is built from TRBV20-1 and TRBJ1-6; 8 bases agree with TRBD1. V shed 5 bases and J 10 bases; nucleotides not matched to a gene: 10. The CDR3 consists of 14 residues. Germline V gene lookup returns CDR1 DFQATT and CDR2 SNEGSKA (reference sequence). CDR3 DNA sequence: TGCAGTGCTTTTAGACAGGGGTTAGAATCACCCCTCCACTTT. The encoded protein is CSAFRQGLESPLHF.

The sample holds many counts of this clonotype. This chain uses TRBV27 with TRBJ1-6; TRBD1 might be the D (6 bases). Trimming removed 8 bases from V and 0 bases from J, with 8 bases in between. Germline V CDR1 and CDR2: MNHEY, SMNVEV (reference sequence). The CDR3 runs to 14 residues. This chain's CDR3 is CASQDSSYNSPLHF. As DNA, the CDR3 is TGTGCCAGCCAGGACAGCTCCTATAATTCACCCCTCCACTTT.

This clonotype appeared many times. The V and J genes are TRBV19 and TRBJ2-1; D is uncertain. Germline loops: CDR1 LNHDA, CDR2 SQIVND (reference sequence). The CDR3 loop spans 13 amino acids. Trimming stripped 3 bases from V and 4 bases from J, with 7 bases between. The CDR3 sequence: CASSMSVYNEQFF. CDR3 DNA sequence: TGTGCCAGTAGTATGAGCGTTTACAATGAGCAGTTCTTC.

This clonotype has at least ten counts. The chain couples TRBV5-1 to TRBJ2-2; no clear D gene. Trimming pared 3 bases from V and 5 bases from J, leaving 5 bases between. This CDR3 is built from 12 residues. From germline, CDR1 is SGHRS and CDR2 YFSETQ. The CDR3: CASSSATGELFF. For the CDR3, the DNA is TGCGCCAGCAGCTCCGCGACCGGGGAGCTGTTTTTT.

This clonotype was counted at least ten times. The chain carries TRBV28 and TRBJ2-2, with TRBD1 identical over 9 bases. The CDR3 is 16 residues long. Trimming cost V 6 bases and J 6 bases; bases outside gene matches: 11. Germline CDR1 MDHEN, CDR2 SYDVKM. CDR3 sequence reads: CASRLTGTGISGELFF. The CDR3 nucleotides are TGTGCCAGCAGATTGACCGGGACAGGGATATCCGGGGAGCTGTTTTTT.

By sample fraction, this clonotype is hyperexpanded. The V and J genes are TRBV7-8 and TRBJ1-5; no definite D call. The germline gives CDR1 SGHVS, CDR2 FQNEAQ. Trimming left V 0 bases short and J 0 bases short, with 18 bases between. This CDR3 spans 19 amino acids. CDR3 region: CASSLAPTIAEYSNQPQHF. CDR3 in DNA: TGTGCCAGCAGCTTAGCTCCCACTATAGCAGAGTATAGCAATCAGCCCCAGCATTTT.

This clonotype appeared many times. The chain is built from TRBV6-1 and TRBJ2-5; TRBD2 might be the D (6 bases). The germline V gene has CDR1 MNHNS and CDR2 SASEGT. With 6 bases removed from V and 2 bases from J, the gap between germline ends came to 13 bases. The CDR3 covers 14 residues. The CDR3 loop is CASRRGTPQETQYF. The CDR3 DNA sequence: TGTGCCAGCAGACGCGGGACGCCTCAAGAGACCCAGTACTTC.

This clonotype has just a few counts. The V gene is TRBV7-9, the J gene TRBJ2-1; TRBD1 matches at 11 bases. Looked up from germline, CDR1 is SEHNR and CDR2 is FQNEAQ (reference sequence). V lost 6 bases and J lost 6; bases outside the gene matches: 7. This CDR3 spans 15 amino acids. The CDR3 sequence: CASRGTGGLGNEQFF. The DNA of the CDR3 is TGTGCCAGCAGGGGGACAGGGGGATTGGGCAATGAGCAGTTCTTC.

In this sample, this clonotype turned up many times. V gene TRBV28 combines with J gene TRBJ1-6; possibly TRBD1 for D (6 bases). Germline loops: CDR1 MDHEN, CDR2 SYDVKM. V lost 5 bases to trimming and J lost 0 bases, with 17 bases between them. CDR3 size: 18 residues. The CDR3: CASSRAGGTGSYNSPLHF. The CDR3 region has the DNA TGTGCCAGCAGTCGCGCCGGGGGCACTGGCTCCTATAATTCACCCCTCCACTTT.

The chain uses TRBV4-1 and TRBJ2-3; no clear D. This CDR3 is 17 amino acids long. The germline V and J ends were trimmed by 0 bases and 3 bases, with 16 bases remaining between them. Germline lookup yields CDR1 MGHRA and CDR2 YSYEKL. This CDR3 reads CASSQETGLVGTDTQYF. The CDR3 DNA reads TGCGCCAGCAGCCAAGAGACGGGCCTCGTCGGGACAGATACGCAGTATTTT.

This clonotype was found many times. The chain joins TRBV20-1 to TRBJ2-5; the match to TRBD1 covers 9 bases. Germline trimming cut 6 bases from V and 5 bases from J; bases unmatched to any gene: 16. Germline V CDR1 and CDR2: DFQATT, SNEGSKA (reference sequence). The CDR3 sequence is 16 residues long. Here the CDR3 DNA reads TGCAGTGCCTTCCCGGGACAGGGCCCAAGGCAGGAGACCCAGTACTTC. Its translation is CSAFPGQGPRQETQYF.

This clonotype was observed many times. J is TRBJ2-7 and V is TRBV20-1; D gene ambiguous. The ends were cut back, 1 base at V and 7 bases at J, with 11 bases in the middle. CDR1 is DFQATT and CDR2 is SNEGSKA in the germline V gene (reference sequence). This CDR3 has 12 amino acids. The CDR3 DNA sequence: TGCAGTGCTAGAGTTCAAACTCTGGAGCAGTACTTC. This gives the protein CSARVQTLEQYF.

The sample holds many counts of this clonotype. The rearrangement links TRBV2 to TRBJ2-2; D is unclear. V lost 4 bases to trimming and J lost 6 bases, with 9 bases between them. This CDR3 contains 13 residues. CDR1 is SNHLY and CDR2 is FYNNEI in the germline V gene. CDR3 DNA sequence: TGTGCCAGCAGTGGTGATCCCCCCGGGGAGCTGTTTTTT. Its protein product is CASSGDPPGELFF.

This clonotype was seen at least ten times. V gene TRBV5-1 combines with J gene TRBJ2-1; no firm D call. From germline, CDR1 is SGHRS and CDR2 YFSETQ. V was trimmed by 4 bases and J by 6 bases, leaving 11 bases between them. The CDR3 spans 13 residues. The CDR3 region is CASSVDSGNEQFF. CDR3 nucleotides: TGCGCCAGCAGCGTCGATTCAGGCAATGAGCAGTTCTTC.

In its sample, this clonotype was seen many times. The chain couples TRBV13 to TRBJ2-1, with 8 bases fitting TRBD2. J lost 4 bases, V lost 1 base, and 3 bases had no gene match. CDR1 and CDR2 from the germline V gene are PRHDT and FYEKMQ (reference sequence). The CDR3 contains 15 residues. The CDR3 here is CASSLDGGGYNEQFF. In DNA form, the CDR3 reads TGTGCCAGCAGCTTAGATGGCGGGGGGTACAATGAGCAGTTCTTC.

This clonotype was detected ten times or more. This rearrangement joins TRBV29-1 to TRBJ1-2; a possible D gene is TRBD1 (5 bases). The germline V and J ends were trimmed by 0 bases and 6 bases, with 11 bases remaining between them. Germline loops: CDR1 SQVTM, CDR2 ANQGSEA. This CDR3 region has 13 residues. This CDR3 reads CSVEEGRVHGYTF. Written as DNA, the CDR3 is TGCAGCGTTGAAGAGGGCAGGGTTCATGGCTACACCTTC.

At least ten counts were recorded for this clonotype. The gene calls are TRBV7-2 and TRBJ1-6, with 7 nucleotides matching TRBD1. The J segment lost 5 bases and the V segment lost 1 base, leaving 5 bases of the junction unmatched. From germline, CDR1 is SGHTA and CDR2 FQGNSA. This CDR3 has 16 residues. In DNA, the CDR3 is TGTGCCAGCAGCTTAGTAGGGGACAGAAATAATTCACCCCTCCACTTT. Its protein is CASSLVGDRNNSPLHF.

This clonotype has ten or more counts. This chain links TRBV12-3 or TRBV12-4 with TRBJ1-1; D is ambiguous. With 2 bases removed from V and 7 bases from J, the gap between germline ends came to 14 bases. The CDR3 covers 14 residues. The CDR3 region has the DNA TGTGCCAGCAGTTTACTACGAGGCTACTTTGAAGCTTTCTTT. Translating gives CASSLLRGYFEAFF.

This clonotype has at least ten counts. The chain uses TRBV15 and TRBJ1-5, with 7 positions matching TRBD1. V shed 6 bases and J 4 bases; nucleotides not matched to a gene: 6. The CDR3 covers 14 residues. Germline CDR1 reads LNHNV; CDR2 reads YYDKDF (reference sequence). DNA for the CDR3: TGTGCCACCAGTGCAGGGGGTCCAAATCAGCCCCAGCATTTT. Translated, it gives CATSAGGPNQPQHF.

CDR3 sequence (DNA): TGCGCCAGCAGTCCCGGGATCCCCTCGGGGGACACTGAAGCTTTCTTT. It yields the protein CASSPGIPSGDTEAFF. The rearrangement uses TRBV23-1 and TRBJ1-1, with D perhaps TRBD1 (5 bases). TRBV23-1 is given ORF status, its function remaining uncertain. V lost 4 bases to trimming and J lost 3 bases, with 18 bases between them. The CDR3 has 16 amino acids.

This clonotype was seen many times. The gene calls are TRBV12-3 or TRBV12-4 and TRBJ2-6, with D perhaps matching TRBD1 or TRBD2 (5 bases each). V lost 7 bases and J lost 13, with 20 bases in between. This CDR3 has 14 amino acids. The CDR3 reads CASTLDRDQTVLTF. The CDR3 DNA reads TGTGCCAGCACCCTGGACCGGGACCAAACTGTCCTGACTTTC.

The chain combines TRBV28 with TRBJ1-2, with 8 bases identical to TRBD1. With V trimmed by 5 bases and J by 8 bases, 13 bases remained unmatched. The CDR3 sequence is 15 residues long. CDR1 MDHEN and CDR2 SYDVKM come from the germline V gene. The CDR3 reads CASSPLPRGQSGYTF. CDR3 coding DNA: TGTGCCAGCAGTCCCCTCCCCAGGGGGCAGTCGGGCTACACCTTC.

In its sample, this clonotype was seen many times. The CDR3 region has the DNA TGTGCCAGCAGTGACAACGACAATGAGCAGTTCTTC. Residues: CASSDNDNEQFF. The chain joins TRBV12-3 or TRBV12-4 to TRBJ2-1; no clear D gene. Trimming stripped 5 bases from V and 5 bases from J, with 7 bases between. The CDR3 extends over 12 amino acids.

This clonotype has only one observation. Possible read error: a much larger clone is one base away. As the CDR3 is not closed by the conserved phenylalanine or tryptophan, this likely results from a read error. This chain uses TRBV5-6 with TRBJ2-1, with a weak D call TRBD1 (6 bases). Germline values: CDR1 SGHDT, CDR2 YYEEEE. Trimming removed 1 base from V and 8 bases from J, with 10 bases in between. The CDR3 is made up of 13 amino acids. The DNA for the CDR3 is TGTGCCAGCAGCTTGTACAGGGTCGATGAGCAGTTCTTG. Translation gives CASSLYRVDEQFL.

At least ten counts were recorded for this clonotype. The chain joins TRBV4-2 to TRBJ1-2; TRBD1 matches at 8 bases. From germline, CDR1 is LGHNA and CDR2 YNFKEQ. The CDR3 consists of 14 residues. Trimming took 3 bases from V and 8 from J; bases not matched to a gene: 8. DNA of the CDR3: TGTGCCAGCAGCCAGTCGACAGGGGCGAGGGGCTACACCTTC. Residues: CASSQSTGARGYTF.

The sample holds many counts of this clonotype. The chain is built from TRBV28 and TRBJ1-5, with 7 bases that match TRBD1. CDR1 is MDHEN and CDR2 is SYDVKM in the germline V gene. With 6 bases clipped from V and 2 bases from J, the junction kept 7 bases outside the gene matches. The CDR3 runs 15 residues. The chain's CDR3 is CASSRQGNGNQPQHF. The CDR3 DNA sequence: TGTGCCAGCAGCCGACAGGGTAACGGCAATCAGCCCCAGCATTTT.

There are many counts of this clonotype. The chain joins TRBV24-1 to TRBJ1-1; 7 bases align to TRBD1. Unmatched junction bases numbered 9, after V lost 2 bases and J lost 7 bases. CDR3 size: 15 residues. Germline lookup yields CDR1 KGHDR and CDR2 SFDVKD. CDR3 DNA: TGTGCCACCAGTGATTCGACGATCGGACAGGATGAAGCTTTCTTT. This codes for CATSDSTIGQDEAFF.